Each of the 21 T cell receptor beta chains below was sequenced from the same sample in a study of blood T cell repertoires in COVID-19. Data came from immunoSEQ multiplex PCR; TCRdb stores just in-frame clones and leaves some out. Of 150,000 to 200,000 clones detected, roughly four fifths appear once; the ten largest clones hold over 5%. The sequenced sample was peripheral blood. The source of these receptors is a woman between 25 and 40 years old with acute or convalescent COVID-19.

The rearrangement links TRBV5-4 to TRBJ2-6; D perhaps matches TRBD2 (5 bases). This CDR3 spans 20 amino acids. Germline CDR1 reads SGHNT; CDR2 reads YYREEE (reference sequence). V was shortened by 0 bases and J by 0 bases, with 19 bases between the two germline ends. The CDR3 DNA follows: TGTGCCAGCAGCTTGGCCGGGCGCGCATCCCGGGGCTCTGGGGCCAACGTCCTGACTTTC. Translation gives CASSLAGRASRGSGANVLTF.

The rearrangement links TRBV28 to TRBJ2-3; D not resolved. CDR3 length: 11 amino acids. Trimming cost V 5 bases and J 13 bases, with 13 bases left between them. Germline CDR1 and CDR2: MDHEN and SYDVKM. The CDR3 protein is CASSVTQTKYF. The CDR3 DNA reads as TGTGCCAGCAGTGTCACTCAAACGAAGTATTTT.

The rearrangement joins TRBV28 to TRBJ2-1, with D tentatively TRBD2 (6 bases). The CDR3 is made up of 16 amino acids. Trimming pared 2 bases from V and 5 bases from J, leaving 16 bases between. CDR1 and CDR2 (germline): MDHEN, SYDVKM. The CDR3 DNA reads TGTGCCAGCAGTTTACGGGTGGGGACTTCCCACAATGAGCAGTTCTTC. Its translation: CASSLRVGTSHNEQFF.

The chain carries TRBV5-6 and TRBJ2-6; D uncertain. The CDR3 totals 16 residues. The germline CDR1 and CDR2 sequences are SGHDT and YYEEEE. Trimming pared 5 bases from V and 0 bases from J, leaving 12 bases between. The CDR3 loop is CASSYSSVSGANVLTF. CDR3 in DNA: TGTGCCAGCAGTTATAGCAGTGTCTCTGGGGCCAACGTCCTGACTTTC.

This chain connects TRBV19 to TRBJ2-5, with 8 nucleotides matching TRBD2. Germline assignment: CDR1 LNHDA and CDR2 SQIVND (reference sequence). Germline trimming cut 10 bases from V and 0 bases from J; bases unmatched to any gene: 7. The CDR3 runs to 14 residues. DNA for the CDR3: TGTGCCACCTCCGGCGGGGGGTACCAAGAGACCCAGTACTTC. Translated: CATSGGGYQETQYF.

This clone was detected only once. Written as DNA, the CDR3 is TGCGCCAGCAGCTTGGACTCACTGGGGGGGCAGTTCTTC. Translated, it gives CASSLDSLGGQFF. The chain uses TRBV5-1 and TRBJ2-1, with D maybe TRBD2 (6 bases). Germline V CDR1 and CDR2: SGHRS, YFSETQ. Trimming took 0 bases from V and 12 from J, leaving 13 bases between them. CDR3 length equals 13 residues.

V gene TRBV9 combines with J gene TRBJ1-6; tentative D call: TRBD1 (5 bases). The length of the CDR3 is 15 residues. Between the trimmed V and J ends, which lost 2 bases and 5 bases, there was a span of 11 bases. CDR1 is SGDLS and CDR2 is YYNGEE in the germline V gene. The CDR3 protein is CASSVSAGNNSPLHF. The CDR3 nucleotides read TGTGCCAGCAGCGTTTCGGCAGGGAATAATTCACCCCTCCACTTT. Supplemented by reference TRBV9 and TRBJ1-6, the full variable domain reads DSGVTQTPKHLITATGQRVTLRCSPRSGDLSVYWYQQSLDQGLQFLIQYYNGEERAKGNILERFSAQQFPDLHSELNLSSLELGDSALYFCASSVSAGNNSPLHFGNGTRLTVT.

The V gene is TRBV27, the J gene TRBJ2-7; 9 nucleotides match TRBD2. Trimming at V came to 6 bases and at J to 3 bases, leaving 9 bases not matched to a gene. This CDR3 is 15 amino acids long. Germline V CDR1 and CDR2: MNHEY, SMNVEV (reference sequence). CDR3 nucleotide sequence: TGTGCCAGCAGAGACAAGCGGGAGGCAAACTACGAGCAGTACTTC. This gives the protein CASRDKREANYEQYF.

The chain links TRBV6-2 or TRBV6-3 to TRBJ1-1, with 7 bases matching TRBD1. The J segment lost 4 bases and the V segment lost 0 bases, leaving 8 bases of the junction unmatched. CDR3 length: 16 residues. Per the germline V gene, CDR1 is MNHEY and CDR2 is SVGEGT. For the CDR3, the DNA is TGTGCCAGCAGTTACTCGATGACAGGGTGGGGCACTGAAGCTTTCTTT. Protein: CASSYSMTGWGTEAFF.

The chain couples TRBV6-6 to TRBJ2-2; D is perhaps TRBD1 (6 bases). In germline, CDR1 is MNHNY, CDR2 SVGAGI (reference sequence). The CDR3 is made up of 14 amino acids. V was pared by 6 bases and J by 6 bases, with 14 bases between. This CDR3 reads CASRNPGAAGELFF. The CDR3 coding sequence is TGTGCCAGCAGGAACCCAGGGGCGGCCGGGGAGCTGTTTTTT.

The chain joins TRBV19 to TRBJ1-6; a possible D gene is TRBD1 (6 bases). CDR1 LNHDA and CDR2 SQIVND come from the germline V gene (reference sequence). This CDR3 has 16 residues. Trimming pared 6 bases from V and 0 bases from J, leaving 12 bases between. This CDR3 reads CASRIQGSSYNSPLHF. The CDR3 DNA follows: TGTGCCAGTAGGATCCAGGGGAGCTCCTATAATTCACCCCTCCACTTT.

This clone was picked up one time. The rearrangement uses TRBV4-1 and TRBJ2-1, with 7 nucleotides matching TRBD1. V lost 1 base and J lost 4; bases outside the gene matches: 7. The CDR3 consists of 16 residues. The germline gives CDR1 MGHRA, CDR2 YSYEKL. In DNA form, the CDR3 reads TGCGCCAGCAGCCAAGGAGGGGACAGTAGTTACAATGAGCAGTTCTTC. It encodes CASSQGGDSSYNEQFF.

This chain connects TRBV7-9 to TRBJ1-4; 8 bases are a match to TRBD1. After removal of 5 bases from V and 5 bases from J, the junction contained 4 bases not matched to a gene. CDR3 length: 14 residues. Per the germline V gene, CDR1 is SEHNR and CDR2 is FQNEAQ (reference sequence). DNA of the CDR3: TGTGCCAGCAGCGCAGGGACAGGAAATGAAAAACTGTTTTTT. This translates into CASSAGTGNEKLFF.

The table lists this clone with a count of one. The chain recombines TRBV7-9 with TRBJ1-1; a possible D gene is TRBD1 (5 bases). The germline CDR1 and CDR2 sequences are SEHNR and FQNEAQ (reference sequence). Trimming cost V 4 bases and J 4 bases, with 19 bases left between them. The CDR3 covers 16 residues. The CDR3 sequence is CASSYPISREVTEAFF. CDR3 nucleotide sequence: TGTGCCAGCAGCTACCCCATCAGCAGGGAGGTCACTGAAGCTTTCTTT.

The V and J genes are TRBV7-2 and TRBJ2-7, with TRBD2 identical over 9 bases. The CDR3 has 17 residues. Germline CDR1 and CDR2: SGHTA and FQGNSA. V shed 1 base and J 0 bases; nucleotides not matched to a gene: 7. The CDR3 DNA is TGTGCCAGCAGCTTAGTCATAACAGCGGGGGGCTCCTACGAGCAGTACTTC. This codes for CASSLVITAGGSYEQYF. Filled out from reference TRBV7-2 and TRBJ2-7, the complete variable domain reads GAGVSQSPSNKVTEKGKDVELRCDPISGHTALYWYRQSLGQGLEFLIYFQGNSAPDKSGLPSDRFSAERTGGSVSTLTIQRTQQEDSAVYLCASSLVITAGGSYEQYFGPGTRLTVT.

This clone was seen only a few times. The chain employs TRBV19 and TRBJ2-3; no reliable D call. Trimming pared 3 bases from V and 2 bases from J, leaving 9 bases between. Germline CDR1 LNHDA, CDR2 SQIVND (reference sequence). This CDR3 spans 14 amino acids. CDR3 in amino acids: CASSIVNPTDTQYF. In nucleotides, the CDR3 is TGTGCCAGTAGTATTGTTAATCCCACAGATACGCAGTATTTT.

This rearrangement joins TRBV2 to TRBJ1-5; D gene uncertain. The germline CDR1 and CDR2 sequences are SNHLY and FYNNEI. This CDR3 spans 13 amino acids. The ends were cut back, 5 bases at V and 9 bases at J, with 14 bases in the middle. CDR3 sequence: CASSWERRGPQHF. As DNA, the CDR3 is TGTGCCAGCAGTTGGGAGCGTCGGGGGCCCCAGCATTTT.

In its sample, this clone was seen once. The CDR3 region is CASSSGTSAAETQYF. The CDR3 bases are TGTGCCAGCAGTTCAGGGACTAGCGCGGCAGAGACCCAGTACTTC. The chain links TRBV5-8 to TRBJ2-5, with 10 bases lining up with TRBD2. CDR3 length equals 15 residues. The V gene end was trimmed by 5 bases and the J gene end by 4 bases; junction bases not matched to a gene: 8. Germline assignment: CDR1 SGHTS and CDR2 YDEGEE.

The chain links TRBV6-6 to TRBJ1-5, with D possibly matching TRBD1 (5 bases). The CDR3 loop spans 14 amino acids. V was pared by 4 bases and J by 5 bases, with 12 bases between. Germline-derived CDR1 and CDR2 are MNHNY and SVGAGI (reference sequence). The CDR3 DNA follows: TGTGCCAGCAGTTCGCAGGGAGGGGATCAGCCCCAGCATTTT. Amino acids: CASSSQGGDQPQHF.

The chain has TRBV6-4 and TRBJ2-2; weak D call: TRBD2 (7 bases). The V gene's germline CDR1 is MRHNA and CDR2 SNTAGT. The ends were cut back, 6 bases at V and 3 bases at J, with 14 bases in the middle. This CDR3 spans 15 amino acids. The CDR3 loop is CASSPGGGYTGELFF. The CDR3 DNA follows: TGTGCCAGCAGCCCGGGCGGGGGCTACACCGGGGAGCTGTTTTTT.

The V and J genes are TRBV4-3 and TRBJ2-2; perhaps TRBD1 as D (5 bases). V lost 0 bases and J lost 5, with 13 bases in between. CDR3 length: 16 residues. CDR1 is LGHNA and CDR2 is YSLEER in the germline V gene. Here the CDR3 reads CASSQDGAAQTGELFF. CDR3 in DNA: TGCGCCAGCAGCCAAGATGGGGCAGCCCAAACCGGGGAGCTGTTTTTT.